The T cell receptor beta chain described here comes from a study of blood T cell repertoires in COVID-19. The protocol was immunoSEQ multiplex PCR, while the TCRdb copy is restricted to in-frame clones and leaves out a portion. The data show some 350,000 clones, roughly 89% seen once. Germline CDR1 reads KGHDR; CDR2 reads SFDVKD. V lost 7 bases to trimming and J lost 6 bases; unmatched junction nucleotides: 17. This CDR3 is 19 amino acids long. The rearrangement links TRBV24-1 to TRBJ2-2; 12 nucleotides agree with TRBD2. Sequencing input: peripheral blood. This TCR was recovered from a man younger than 35 with active or convalescent COVID-19. The CDR3 DNA reads as TGTGCCACCAGCGGGAGTCTTGGACTAGCGGGGCGGTCCCCCGGGGAGCTGTTTTTT. It codes for CATSGSLGLAGRSPGELFF.